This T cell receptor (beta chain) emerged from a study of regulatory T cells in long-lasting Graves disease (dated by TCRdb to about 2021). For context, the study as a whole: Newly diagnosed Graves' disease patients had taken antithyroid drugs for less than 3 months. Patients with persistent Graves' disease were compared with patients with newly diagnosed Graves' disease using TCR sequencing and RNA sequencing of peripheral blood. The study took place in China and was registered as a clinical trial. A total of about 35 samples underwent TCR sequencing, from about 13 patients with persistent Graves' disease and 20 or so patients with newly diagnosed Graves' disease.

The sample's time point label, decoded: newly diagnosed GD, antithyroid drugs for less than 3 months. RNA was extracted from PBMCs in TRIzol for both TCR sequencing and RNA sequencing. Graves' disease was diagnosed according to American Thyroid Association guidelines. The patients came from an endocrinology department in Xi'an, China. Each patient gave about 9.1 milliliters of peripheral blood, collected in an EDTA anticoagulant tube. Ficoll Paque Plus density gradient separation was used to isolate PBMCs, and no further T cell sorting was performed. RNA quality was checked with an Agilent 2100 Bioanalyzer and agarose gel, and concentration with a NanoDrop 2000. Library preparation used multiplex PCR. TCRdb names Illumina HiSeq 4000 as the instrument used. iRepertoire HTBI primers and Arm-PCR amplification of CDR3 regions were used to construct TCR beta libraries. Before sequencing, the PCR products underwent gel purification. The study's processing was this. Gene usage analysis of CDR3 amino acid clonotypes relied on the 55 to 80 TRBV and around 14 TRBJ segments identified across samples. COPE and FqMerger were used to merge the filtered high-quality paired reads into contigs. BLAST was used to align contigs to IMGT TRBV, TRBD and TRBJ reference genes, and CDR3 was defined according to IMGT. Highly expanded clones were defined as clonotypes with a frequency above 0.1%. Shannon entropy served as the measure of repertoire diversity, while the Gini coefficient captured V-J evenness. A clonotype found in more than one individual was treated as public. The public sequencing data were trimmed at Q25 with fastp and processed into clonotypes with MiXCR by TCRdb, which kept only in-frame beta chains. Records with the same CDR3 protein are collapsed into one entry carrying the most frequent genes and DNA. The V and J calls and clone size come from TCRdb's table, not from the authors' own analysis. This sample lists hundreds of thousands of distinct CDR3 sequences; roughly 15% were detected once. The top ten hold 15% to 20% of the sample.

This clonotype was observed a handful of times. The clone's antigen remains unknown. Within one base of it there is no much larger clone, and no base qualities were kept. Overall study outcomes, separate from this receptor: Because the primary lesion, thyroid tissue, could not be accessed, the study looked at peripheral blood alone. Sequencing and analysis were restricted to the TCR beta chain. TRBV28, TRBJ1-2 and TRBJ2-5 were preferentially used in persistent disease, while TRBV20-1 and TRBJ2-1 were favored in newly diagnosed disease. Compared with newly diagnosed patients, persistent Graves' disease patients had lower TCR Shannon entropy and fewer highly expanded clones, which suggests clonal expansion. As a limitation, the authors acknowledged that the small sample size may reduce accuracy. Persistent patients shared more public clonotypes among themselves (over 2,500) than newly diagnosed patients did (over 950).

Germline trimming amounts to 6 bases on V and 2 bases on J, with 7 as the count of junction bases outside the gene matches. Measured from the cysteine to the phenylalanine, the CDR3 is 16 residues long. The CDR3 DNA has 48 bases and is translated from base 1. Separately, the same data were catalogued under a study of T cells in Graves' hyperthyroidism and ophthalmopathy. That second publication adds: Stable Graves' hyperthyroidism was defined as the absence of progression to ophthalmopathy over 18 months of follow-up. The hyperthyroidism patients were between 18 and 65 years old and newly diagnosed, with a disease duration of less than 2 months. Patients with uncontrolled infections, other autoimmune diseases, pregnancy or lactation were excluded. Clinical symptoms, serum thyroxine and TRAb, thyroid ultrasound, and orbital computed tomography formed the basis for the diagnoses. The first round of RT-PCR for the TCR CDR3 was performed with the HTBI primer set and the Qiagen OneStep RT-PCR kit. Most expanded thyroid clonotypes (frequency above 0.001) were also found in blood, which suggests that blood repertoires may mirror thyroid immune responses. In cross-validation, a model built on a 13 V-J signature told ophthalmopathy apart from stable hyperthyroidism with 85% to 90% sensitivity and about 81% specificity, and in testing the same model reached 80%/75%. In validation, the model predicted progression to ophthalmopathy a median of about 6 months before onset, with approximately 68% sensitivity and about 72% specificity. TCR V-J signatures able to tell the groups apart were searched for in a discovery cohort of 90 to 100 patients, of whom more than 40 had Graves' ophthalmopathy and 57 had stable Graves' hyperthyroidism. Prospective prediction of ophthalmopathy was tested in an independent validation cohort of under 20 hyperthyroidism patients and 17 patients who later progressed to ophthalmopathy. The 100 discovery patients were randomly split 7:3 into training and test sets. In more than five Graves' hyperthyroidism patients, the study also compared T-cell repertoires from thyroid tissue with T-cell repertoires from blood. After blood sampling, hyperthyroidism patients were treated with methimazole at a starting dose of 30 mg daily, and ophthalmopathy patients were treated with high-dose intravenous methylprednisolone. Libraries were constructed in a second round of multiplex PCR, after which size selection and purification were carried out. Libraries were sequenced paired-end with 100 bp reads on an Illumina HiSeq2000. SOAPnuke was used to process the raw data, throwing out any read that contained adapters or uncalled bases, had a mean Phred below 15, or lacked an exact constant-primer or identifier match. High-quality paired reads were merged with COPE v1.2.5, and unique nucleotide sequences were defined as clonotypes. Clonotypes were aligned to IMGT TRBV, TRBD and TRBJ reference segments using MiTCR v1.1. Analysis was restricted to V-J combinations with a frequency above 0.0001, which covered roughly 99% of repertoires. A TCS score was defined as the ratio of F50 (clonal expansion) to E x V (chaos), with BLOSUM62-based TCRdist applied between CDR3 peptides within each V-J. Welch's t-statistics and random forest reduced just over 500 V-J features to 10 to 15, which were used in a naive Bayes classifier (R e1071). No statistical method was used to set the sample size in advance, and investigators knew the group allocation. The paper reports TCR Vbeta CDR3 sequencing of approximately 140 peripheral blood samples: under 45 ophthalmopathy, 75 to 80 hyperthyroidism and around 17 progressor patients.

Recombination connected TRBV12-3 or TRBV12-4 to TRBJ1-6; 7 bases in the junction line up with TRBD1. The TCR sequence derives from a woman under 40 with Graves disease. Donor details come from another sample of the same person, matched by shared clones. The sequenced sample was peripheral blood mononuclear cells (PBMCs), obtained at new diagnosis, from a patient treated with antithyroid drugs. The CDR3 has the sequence CASRLGQVAYNSPLHF. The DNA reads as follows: TGTGCCAGCAGACTCGGACAGGTTGCCTATAATTCACCCCTCCACTTT.